Presented here are 25 T cell receptor beta chains from one specimen sequenced in a study of blood T cell repertoires in COVID-19. Clones were read by immunoSEQ multiplex PCR, and TCRdb kept only the in-frame ones, dropping some. This sample has tens of thousands of clones, with 75% to 95% found just once. The source material was peripheral blood. These TCRs come from an elderly man with acute or convalescent COVID-19.

The rearrangement uses TRBV6-1 and TRBJ1-4; D uncertain. CDR1 is MNHNS and CDR2 is SASEGT in the germline V gene. V lost 3 bases, J lost 3 bases, and 5 bases lay in between. The CDR3 runs 13 residues. As DNA, the CDR3 is TGTGCCAGCAGTGACAGGCCTAATGAAAAACTGTTTTTT. Protein: CASSDRPNEKLFF.

The CDR3 is CASSEGGGVEKLFF. CDR3 sequence (DNA): TGTGCCAGCAGTGAAGGAGGGGGCGTTGAAAAACTGTTTTTT. The rearrangement joins TRBV6-1 to TRBJ1-4; TRBD1 matches 7 bases. This CDR3 has 14 amino acids. Unmatched junction bases numbered 3, after V lost 1 base and J lost 7 bases. Per the germline V gene, CDR1 is MNHNS and CDR2 is SASEGT.

The gene calls are TRBV10-2 and TRBJ1-1, with 9 bases fitting TRBD1. Losses at the gene ends were 8 bases for V and 0 bases for J; bases not matched to a gene: 7. The V gene's germline CDR1 is WSHSY and CDR2 SAAADI. CDR3 length: 15 residues. The CDR3 protein is CASGGTGTLNTEAFF. In DNA form, the CDR3 reads TGCGCCAGCGGGGGGACAGGGACATTGAACACTGAAGCTTTCTTT.

The rearrangement uses TRBV19 and TRBJ2-3; 8 bases line up with TRBD2. The V gene's germline CDR1 is LNHDA and CDR2 SQIVND (reference sequence). The V gene end was trimmed by 3 bases and the J gene end by 2 bases; junction bases not matched to a gene: 4. The CDR3 covers 15 residues. For the CDR3, the DNA is TGTGCCAGTAGTATTACTAGCGGAGCCACAGATACGCAGTATTTT. This translates into CASSITSGATDTQYF.

The chain carries TRBV7-8 and TRBJ2-2, with TRBD2 matching over 8 bases. The CDR3 loop spans 15 amino acids. Germline loops: CDR1 SGHVS, CDR2 FQNEAQ. V was clipped by 1 base and J by 5 bases; unmatched bases: 3. This chain's CDR3 is CASSLVAGGTGELFF. The CDR3 DNA is TGTGCCAGCAGCTTAGTGGCGGGGGGTACCGGGGAGCTGTTTTTT.

The chain links TRBV5-1 to TRBJ2-7, with 7 bases matching TRBD1. The CDR3 is 13 amino acids. V dropped 4 bases and J dropped 4; count of bases not matched to a gene: 5. The germline V gene has CDR1 SGHRS and CDR2 YFSETQ. The CDR3 loop reads CASSLQGEYEQYF. The CDR3 nucleotides read TGCGCCAGCAGCCTCCAGGGGGAATACGAGCAGTACTTC. The full variable domain, completed using reference TRBV5-1 and TRBJ2-7, is KAGVTQTPRYLIKTRGQQVTLSCSPISGHRSVSWYQQTPGQGLQFLFEYFSETQRNKGNFPGRFSGRQFSNSRSEMNVSTLELGDSALYLCASSLQGEYEQYFGPGTRLTVT.

This chain's CDR3 is CASSRDRALGEQFF. CDR3 DNA sequence: TGTGCCAGCAGTCGGGACAGGGCACTGGGTGAGCAGTTCTTC. The rearrangement joins TRBV6-5 to TRBJ2-1; 9 positions agree with TRBD1. V was clipped by 5 bases and J by 9 bases; unmatched bases: 8. Germline lookup yields CDR1 MNHEY and CDR2 SVGAGI. The CDR3 covers 14 residues.

This chain connects TRBV3-1 (or the pseudogene TRBV3-2) to TRBJ2-5, with D perhaps matching TRBD2 (6 bases). This CDR3 is 14 amino acids long. The ends were cut back, 1 base at V and 2 bases at J, with 8 bases in the middle. Germline V gene sequence: CDR1 LGHDT, CDR2 YNNKEL (reference sequence). The DNA of the CDR3 is TGTGCCAGCAGCCAAGGCGGGGCACAAGAGACCCAGTACTTC. It encodes CASSQGGAQETQYF.

The J gene is TRBJ2-2, the V gene TRBV6-4; 8 bases align to TRBD1. With V trimmed by 6 bases and J by 6 bases, 24 bases remained unmatched. This CDR3 spans 20 amino acids. The germline V gene has CDR1 MRHNA and CDR2 SNTAGT. CDR3 amino acids: CASRKTPGDRGFSYAGELFF. In nucleotides, the CDR3 is TGTGCCAGCAGGAAGACACCCGGCGACAGGGGTTTTTCGTACGCCGGGGAGCTGTTTTTT.

This clone turned up a few times. Here the CDR3 reads CASSQDRYGKQYF. Written as DNA, the CDR3 is TGTGCCAGCAGCCAAGATCGATACGGGAAGCAGTACTTC. This sequence joins TRBV3-1 (or the pseudogene TRBV3-2) and TRBJ2-7; D possibly corresponds to TRBD2 (5 bases). Germline V lookup: CDR1 LGHDT, CDR2 YNNKEL (reference sequence). The V end was cut by 0 bases, the J end by 8 bases, with 11 bases between. The CDR3 sequence is 13 residues long.

V and J are TRBV6-4 and TRBJ1-1; 9 bases are shared with TRBD1. The CDR3 is 19 amino acids. Germline V gene data show CDR1 as MRHNA and CDR2 as SNTAGT. Losses at the gene ends were 5 bases for V and 4 bases for J; bases not matched to a gene: 20. The CDR3 coding sequence is TGTGCCAGCAGTACCTCTGGGACAGGGATGGTAGGGGCCATCACTGAAGCTTTCTTT. It encodes CASSTSGTGMVGAITEAFF.

V and J are TRBV7-2 and TRBJ1-1, with 8 bases that match TRBD1. CDR3 length equals 14 residues. V was pared by 7 bases and J by 5 bases, with 9 bases of the junction left unmatched. The germline V gene has CDR1 SGHTA and CDR2 FQGNSA. The CDR3 here is CASTRQGLSTEAFF. Here the CDR3 DNA reads TGTGCCAGCACCCGACAGGGGTTAAGTACTGAAGCTTTCTTT.

The chain recombines TRBV5-1 with TRBJ2-1; weak D call: TRBD2 (5 bases). CDR3 length: 16 residues. Germline V gene data show CDR1 as SGHRS and CDR2 as YFSETQ. V was trimmed by 3 bases and J by 1 base, leaving 14 bases between them. CDR3 sequence reads: CASSSDPEVSYNEQFF. CDR3 coding DNA: TGCGCCAGCAGCTCTGACCCGGAGGTTTCCTACAATGAGCAGTTCTTC.

The chain has TRBV2 and TRBJ2-3, with TRBD2 matching 11 bases. The germline V gene has CDR1 SNHLY and CDR2 FYNNEI. V shed 4 bases, J shed 3 bases, and the junction held 6 bases outside the gene matches. The CDR3 sequence is 16 residues long. The CDR3 reads CASSALTSGGTDTQYF. The CDR3 nucleotides read TGTGCCAGCAGTGCCCTTACTAGCGGGGGAACAGATACGCAGTATTTT.

The chain uses TRBV5-1 and TRBJ2-3; TRBD1 matches at 8 bases. V was pared by 5 bases and J by 2 bases, with 7 bases of the junction left unmatched. The length of the CDR3 is 15 residues. Germline lookup yields CDR1 SGHRS and CDR2 YFSETQ. The CDR3 here is CASSSHRGFTDTQYF. Written as DNA, the CDR3 is TGCGCCAGCAGTTCTCACAGGGGGTTCACAGATACGCAGTATTTT.

The rearrangement uses TRBV7-2 and TRBJ2-2; D uncertain. Trimming removed 5 bases at V and 2 bases at J, with 15 bases between. The CDR3 is made up of 16 amino acids. Germline V CDR1 and CDR2: SGHTA, FQGNSA. Written as DNA, the CDR3 is TGTGCCAGCAGCCCACAGCCGCTATCAAACACCGGGGAGCTGTTTTTT. It encodes CASSPQPLSNTGELFF.

This chain links TRBV4-1 with TRBJ2-4; 7 nucleotides line up with TRBD1. The CDR3 extends over 14 amino acids. Germline CDR1 and CDR2: MGHRA and YSYEKL. J gave up 9 bases and V 3 bases, and 8 bases lay outside the gene matches. The CDR3 region is CASSHPGGPGIQYF. CDR3 nucleotide sequence: TGCGCCAGCAGCCACCCAGGGGGACCGGGCATTCAGTACTTC.

This clone was observed once. The chain uses TRBV28 and TRBJ2-1, with 8 nucleotides matching TRBD2. J was trimmed by 5 bases and V by 6 bases; bases with no gene match: 9. CDR3 length: 15 residues. Germline CDR1 is MDHEN and CDR2 is SYDVKM. CDR3 sequence (DNA): TGTGCCAGCAGGAGAGCGGGGGCTGGAAACAATGAGCAGTTCTTC. Translation gives CASRRAGAGNNEQFF.

This chain uses TRBV9 with TRBJ1-2; TRBD1 is a possible D gene (6 bases). Germline V CDR1 and CDR2: SGDLS, YYNGEE. The CDR3 loop spans 15 amino acids. Trimming shortened V by 0 bases and J by 7 bases, and 16 bases separated the two germline ends. The CDR3 protein is CASSVEVGGAGGYTF. DNA for the CDR3: TGTGCCAGCAGCGTAGAGGTTGGGGGGGCTGGTGGCTACACCTTC.

V gene TRBV6-6 combines with J gene TRBJ1-1; TRBD1 matches at 9 bases. V was clipped by 7 bases and J by 11 bases; unmatched bases: 20. This CDR3 is built from 16 residues. CDR1 MNHNY and CDR2 SVGAGI come from the germline V gene (reference sequence). The CDR3 reads CASTKGGSTGGRSAFF. The CDR3 DNA is TGTGCCAGCACTAAGGGAGGGTCGACAGGGGGGAGATCGGCTTTCTTT.

The chain has TRBV18 and TRBJ1-5; 9 bases map to TRBD1. V trimming: 0 bases; J trimming: 6 bases; junction bases outside the gene matches: 12. The CDR3 is made up of 18 amino acids. Per the germline V gene, CDR1 is KGHSH and CDR2 is LQKENI. CDR3: CASSPPGGQGDFGQPQHF. As DNA, the CDR3 is TGTGCCAGCTCACCACCGGGGGGACAGGGAGATTTTGGTCAGCCCCAGCATTTT.

This clone was counted only a few times. Other DNA sequences from this sample encode an identical CDR3 as well. This chain connects TRBV5-1 to TRBJ1-1, with 9 bases matching TRBD1. From germline, CDR1 is SGHRS and CDR2 YFSETQ. The CDR3 is made up of 14 amino acids. V lost 4 bases and J lost 1; bases outside the gene matches: 2. CDR3 sequence reads: CASSRGQGNTEAFF. CDR3 sequence (DNA): TGCGCCAGCAGCAGGGGACAGGGGAACACTGAAGCTTTCTTT.

The rearrangement links TRBV24-1 to TRBJ1-5; tentatively, D is TRBD1 (5 bases). The V gene's germline CDR1 is KGHDR and CDR2 SFDVKD. V was pared by 9 bases and J by 1 base, with 15 bases between. This CDR3 has 15 amino acids. The CDR3 protein is CATGPSGASNQPQHF. The CDR3 nucleotides read TGTGCCACCGGGCCTTCTGGGGCCAGCAATCAGCCCCAGCATTTT.

The chain couples TRBV28 to TRBJ1-4; D is uncertain. The CDR3 consists of 15 residues. Germline V gene sequence: CDR1 MDHEN, CDR2 SYDVKM. Trimming shortened V by 6 bases and J by 3 bases, and 14 bases separated the two germline ends. The CDR3: CASSPPQAPNEKLFF. CDR3 DNA sequence: TGTGCCAGCAGCCCCCCCCAGGCCCCTAATGAAAAACTGTTTTTT.

The CDR3: CASSLSAGGRVEKLFF. The CDR3 region has the DNA TGTGCCAGCAGCTTATCCGCAGGGGGAAGGGTTGAAAAACTGTTTTTT. The V gene is TRBV7-9, the J gene TRBJ1-4; 7 bases are shared with TRBD1. The CDR3 is 16 residues long. From germline, CDR1 is SEHNR and CDR2 FQNEAQ (reference sequence). V shed 2 bases and J 7 bases; nucleotides not matched to a gene: 10.